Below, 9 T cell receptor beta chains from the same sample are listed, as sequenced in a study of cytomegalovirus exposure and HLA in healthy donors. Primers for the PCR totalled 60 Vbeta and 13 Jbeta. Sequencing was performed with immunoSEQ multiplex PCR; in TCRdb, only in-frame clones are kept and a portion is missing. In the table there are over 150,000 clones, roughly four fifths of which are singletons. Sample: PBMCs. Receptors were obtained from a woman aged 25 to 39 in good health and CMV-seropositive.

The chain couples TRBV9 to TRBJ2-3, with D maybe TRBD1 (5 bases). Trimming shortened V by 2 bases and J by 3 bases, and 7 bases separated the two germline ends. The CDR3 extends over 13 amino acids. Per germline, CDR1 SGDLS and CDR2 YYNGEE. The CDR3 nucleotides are TGTGCCAGCAGCGTCAGGGTAACAGATACGCAGTATTTT. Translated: CASSVRVTDTQYF.

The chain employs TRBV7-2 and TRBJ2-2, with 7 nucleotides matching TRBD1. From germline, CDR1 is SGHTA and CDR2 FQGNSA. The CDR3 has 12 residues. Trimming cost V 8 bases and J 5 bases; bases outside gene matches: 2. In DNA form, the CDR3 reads TGTGCCAGCGGGACAGTTACCGGGGAGCTGTTTTTT. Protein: CASGTVTGELFF. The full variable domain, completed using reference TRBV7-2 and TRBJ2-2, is GAGVSQSPSNKVTEKGKDVELRCDPISGHTALYWYRQSLGQGLEFLIYFQGNSAPDKSGLPSDRFSAERTGGSVSTLTIQRTQQEDSAVYLCASGTVTGELFFGEGSRLTVL.

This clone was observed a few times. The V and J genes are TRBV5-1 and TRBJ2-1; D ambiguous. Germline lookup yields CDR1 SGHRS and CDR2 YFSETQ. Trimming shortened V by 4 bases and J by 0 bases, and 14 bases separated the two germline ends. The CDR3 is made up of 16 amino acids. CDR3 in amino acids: CASSPGISGSYNEQFF. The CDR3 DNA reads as TGCGCCAGCAGCCCTGGTATATCCGGCTCCTACAATGAGCAGTTCTTC.

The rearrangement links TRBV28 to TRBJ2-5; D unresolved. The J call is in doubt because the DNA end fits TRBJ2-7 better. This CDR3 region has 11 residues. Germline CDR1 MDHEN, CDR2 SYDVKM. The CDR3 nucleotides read TGTGCCAGCAGTTCTCCCAACGAGCAGTACTTC. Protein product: CASSSPNEQYF.

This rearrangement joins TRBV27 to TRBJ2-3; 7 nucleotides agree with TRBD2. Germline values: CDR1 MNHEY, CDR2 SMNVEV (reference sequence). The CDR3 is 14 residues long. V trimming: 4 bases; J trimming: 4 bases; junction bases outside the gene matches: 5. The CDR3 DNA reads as TGTGCCAGCAGTTCAGGACTAGTCGCAGATACGCAGTATTTT. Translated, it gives CASSSGLVADTQYF.

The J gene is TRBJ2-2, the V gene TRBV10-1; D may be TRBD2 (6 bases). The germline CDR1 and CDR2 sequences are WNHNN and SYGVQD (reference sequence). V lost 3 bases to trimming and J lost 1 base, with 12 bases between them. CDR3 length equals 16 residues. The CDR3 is CASSDSKRVNTGELFF. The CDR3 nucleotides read TGCGCCAGCAGTGATTCGAAGCGGGTGAACACCGGGGAGCTGTTTTTT.

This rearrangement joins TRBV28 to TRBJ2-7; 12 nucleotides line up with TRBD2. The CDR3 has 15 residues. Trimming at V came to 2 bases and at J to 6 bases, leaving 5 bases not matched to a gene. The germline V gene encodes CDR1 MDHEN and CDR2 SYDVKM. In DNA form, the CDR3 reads TGTGCCAGCAGTTTAATGGCACTAGCGGGAGGCGAGCAGTACTTC. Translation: CASSLMALAGGEQYF.

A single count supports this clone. Here the CDR3 reads CASSVDRGPGNTIYF. The CDR3 nucleotides read TGTGCCAGCAGTGTGGACAGGGGGCCTGGAAACACCATATATTTT. This chain uses TRBV6-4 with TRBJ1-3; 11 bases are shared with TRBD1. This CDR3 contains 15 residues. The V gene end was trimmed by 4 bases and the J gene end by 2 bases; junction bases not matched to a gene: 1. CDR1 and CDR2 (germline): MRHNA, SNTAGT.

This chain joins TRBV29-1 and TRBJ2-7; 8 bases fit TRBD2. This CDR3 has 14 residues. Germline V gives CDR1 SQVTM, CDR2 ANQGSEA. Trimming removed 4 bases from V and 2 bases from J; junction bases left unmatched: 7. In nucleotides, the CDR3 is TGCAGCGTTGGTGCTAGCGGGCTTGCCTACGAGCAGTACTTC. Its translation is CSVGASGLAYEQYF.